These 7 T cell receptor beta chains were sequenced from one sample in a study of T cell changes during pregnancy in multiple sclerosis. The assay was immunoSEQ multiplex PCR, and TCRdb's table has in-frame clones only and misses some. The profile shows 18,000 or so clones, around 86% of them singletons. The specimen was CD8+ T cells from peripheral blood mononuclear cells, collected in the third trimester of pregnancy. Source of these receptors: a female donor in good health, enrolled as a control in a pregnancy study.

CDR3 protein: CASATGSEYEQYF. CDR3 DNA sequence: TGTGCCTCCGCGACAGGGAGTGAGTACGAGCAGTACTTC. The rearrangement uses TRBV30 and TRBJ2-7, with 7 nucleotides matching TRBD1. J was trimmed by 4 bases and V by 7 bases; bases with no gene match: 10. The CDR3 covers 13 residues. Germline V CDR1 and CDR2: GTSNPN, SVGIG (reference sequence).

The V gene is TRBV5-5, the J gene TRBJ2-3, with no clear D. Germline CDR1 SGHKS, CDR2 YYEKEE (reference sequence). CDR3 length equals 15 residues. V was trimmed by 0 bases and J by 0 bases, leaving 8 bases between them. The chain's CDR3 is CASSLVYGSTDTQYF. The CDR3 nucleotides read TGTGCCAGCAGCTTGGTATACGGGAGCACAGATACGCAGTATTTT. Complete variable domain (other parts from reference TRBV5-5 and TRBJ2-3): DAGVTQSPTHLIKTRGQQVTLRCSPISGHKSVSWYQQVLGQGPQFIFQYYEKEERGRGNFPDRFSARQFPNYSSELNVNALLLGDSALYLCASSLVYGSTDTQYFGPGTRLTVL.

J is TRBJ2-7 and V is TRBV6-4; 7 nucleotides agree with TRBD1. CDR3 size: 13 residues. The germline V gene encodes CDR1 MRHNA and CDR2 SNTAGT. V lost 5 bases, J lost 3 bases, and 4 bases stayed unmatched. The CDR3 DNA is TGTGCCAGCAGTAAACGACAGGGCTACGAGCAGTACTTC. Translated, it gives CASSKRQGYEQYF.

This CDR3 is CASSPRGQTYEQYF. In DNA form, the CDR3 reads TGTGCCAGCAGTCCTCGGGGACAGACTTACGAGCAGTACTTC. The rearrangement joins TRBV28 to TRBJ2-7; 7 bases line up with TRBD1. There are 14 residues in the CDR3. The V gene's germline CDR1 is MDHEN and CDR2 SYDVKM. V lost 5 bases and J lost 4; bases outside the gene matches: 8.

This clone was found a few times. V and J are TRBV27 and TRBJ1-2; no clear D gene. CDR1 MNHEY and CDR2 SMNVEV come from the germline V gene (reference sequence). The CDR3 is 14 amino acids. The V end lost 0 bases, the J end lost 6 bases, and 11 bases lay between the germline ends. The CDR3, as DNA: TGTGCCAGCAGTTTATCCTACGGAGCTCATGGCTACACCTTC. Residues: CASSLSYGAHGYTF.

This chain joins TRBV4-3 and TRBJ2-1; unclear D gene. This CDR3 comprises 12 residues. Germline V gene sequence: CDR1 LGHNA, CDR2 YSLEER. V was pared by 0 bases and J by 7 bases, with 4 bases between. The CDR3 sequence is CASSQDGNEQFF. The CDR3 coding sequence is TGCGCCAGCAGCCAAGACGGTAATGAGCAGTTCTTC.

This rearrangement joins TRBV7-9 to TRBJ2-1; 9 nucleotides match TRBD2. Trimming at V came to 1 base and at J to 9 bases, leaving 7 bases not matched to a gene. Germline CDR1 is SEHNR and CDR2 is FQNEAQ (reference sequence). The CDR3 totals 15 residues. CDR3 bases: TGTGCCAGCAGCTTAGTCAGTAGCGGGAGAGGTGAGCAGTTCTTC. Protein product: CASSLVSSGRGEQFF. The entire variable domain, with the rest obtained from reference TRBV7-9 and TRBJ2-1, is as follows: DTGVSQNPRHKITKRGQNVTFRCDPISEHNRLYWYRQTLGQGPEFLTYFQNEAQLEKSRLLSDRFSAERPKGSFSTLEIQRTEQGDSAMYLCASSLVSSGRGEQFFGPGTRLTVL.